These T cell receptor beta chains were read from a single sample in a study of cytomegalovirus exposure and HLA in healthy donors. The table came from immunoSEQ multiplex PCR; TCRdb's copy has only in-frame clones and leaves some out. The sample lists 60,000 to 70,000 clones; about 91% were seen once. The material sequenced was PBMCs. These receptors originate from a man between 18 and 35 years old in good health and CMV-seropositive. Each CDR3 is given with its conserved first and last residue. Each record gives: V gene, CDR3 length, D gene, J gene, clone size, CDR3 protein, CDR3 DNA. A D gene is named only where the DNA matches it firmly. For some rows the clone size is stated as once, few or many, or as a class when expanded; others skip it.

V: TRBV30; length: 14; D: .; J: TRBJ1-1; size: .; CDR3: CAWSIGIRATEAFF; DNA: TGTGCCTGGAGTATTGGGATCAGGGCCACTGAAGCTTTCTTT
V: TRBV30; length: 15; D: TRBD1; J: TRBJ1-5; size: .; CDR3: CAWTTGAGGNQPQHF; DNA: TGTGCCTGGACTACAGGGGCTGGGGGCAATCAGCCCCAGCATTTT
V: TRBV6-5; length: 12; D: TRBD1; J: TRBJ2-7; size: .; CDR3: CASRATGYEQYF; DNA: TGTGCCAGCAGGGCGACAGGGTACGAGCAGTACTTC
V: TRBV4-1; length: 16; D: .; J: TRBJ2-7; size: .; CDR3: CASSQGPGQGRDEQYF; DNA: TGCGCCAGCAGCCAAGGGCCCGGTCAGGGCCGGGACGAGCAGTACTTC
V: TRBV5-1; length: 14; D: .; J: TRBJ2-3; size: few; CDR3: CASSFGTPTDTQYF; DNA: TGCGCCAGCAGCTTCGGGACACCCACAGATACGCAGTATTTT
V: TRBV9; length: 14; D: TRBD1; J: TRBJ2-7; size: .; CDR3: CASGGQTSSYEQYF; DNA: TGTGCCAGCGGGGGACAGACTTCCTCCTACGAGCAGTACTTC
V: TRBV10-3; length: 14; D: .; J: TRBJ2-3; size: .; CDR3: CAINRAKGTDTQYF; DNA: TGTGCCATCAACAGGGCTAAGGGCACCGATACGCAGTATTTT
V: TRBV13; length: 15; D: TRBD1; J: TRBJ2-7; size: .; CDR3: CASSLDRDRGYEQYF; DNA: TGTGCCAGCAGCTTAGACCGGGACAGGGGGTACGAGCAGTACTTC
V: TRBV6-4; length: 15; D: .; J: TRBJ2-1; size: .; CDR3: CASSEVAGSYNEQFF; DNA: TGTGCCAGCAGTGAGGTGGCGGGATCCTACAATGAGCAGTTCTTC
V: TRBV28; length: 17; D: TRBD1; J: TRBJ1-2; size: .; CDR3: CASSLGGQGLLLRGYTF; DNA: TGTGCCAGCAGTTTAGGGGGACAGGGGCTCCTCCTGCGTGGCTACACCTTC
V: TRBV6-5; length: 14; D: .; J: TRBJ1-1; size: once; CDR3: CASSSPLRNTEAFF; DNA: TGTGCCAGCAGTTCGCCGCTCAGGAACACTGAAGCTTTCTTT
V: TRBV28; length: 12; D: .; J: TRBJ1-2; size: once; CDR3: CASKGEGYGYTF; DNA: TGTGCCAGCAAGGGGGAGGGCTATGGCTACACCTTC
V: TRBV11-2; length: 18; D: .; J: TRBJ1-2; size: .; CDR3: CASSLDHRGTTGNYGYTF; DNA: TGTGCCAGCAGCTTAGATCATCGGGGAACTACAGGGAACTATGGCTACACCTTC
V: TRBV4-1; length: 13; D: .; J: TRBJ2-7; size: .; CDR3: CASSQRGAGPLDF; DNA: TGCGCCAGCAGCCAAAGGGGTGCTGGGCCCTTGGACTTC
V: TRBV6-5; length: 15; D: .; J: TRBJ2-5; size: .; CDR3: CASTILGGTRETQYF; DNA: TGTGCCAGCACCATCTTGGGAGGAACGCGGGAGACCCAGTACTTC
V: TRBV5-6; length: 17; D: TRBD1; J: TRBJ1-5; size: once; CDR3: CASSLVSGTGFGQPQHF; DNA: TGTGCCAGCAGCTTGGTTAGTGGGACAGGGTTTGGTCAGCCCCAGCATTTT
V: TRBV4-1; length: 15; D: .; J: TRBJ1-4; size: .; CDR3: CASSQAGTRNEKLFF; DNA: TGCGCCAGCAGCCAAGCCGGGACACGTAATGAAAAACTGTTTTTT
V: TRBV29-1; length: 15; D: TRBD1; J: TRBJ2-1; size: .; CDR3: CSVSPRQGSYNEQFF; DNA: TGCAGCGTCAGCCCCCGACAGGGGTCCTACAATGAGCAGTTCTTC
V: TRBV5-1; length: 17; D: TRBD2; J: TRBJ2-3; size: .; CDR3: CASRPGWTSGSTDTQYF; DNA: TGCGCCAGCCGACCAGGTTGGACTAGCGGGAGCACAGATACGCAGTATTTT
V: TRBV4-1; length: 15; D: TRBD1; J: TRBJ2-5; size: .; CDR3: CASSQPGQTQETQYF; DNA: TGCGCCAGCAGCCAACCGGGACAGACACAAGAGACCCAGTACTTC
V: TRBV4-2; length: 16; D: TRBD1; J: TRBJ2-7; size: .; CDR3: CASSQEPTGASYEQYF; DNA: TGTGCCAGCAGCCAAGAACCGACAGGGGCATCCTACGAGCAGTACTTC
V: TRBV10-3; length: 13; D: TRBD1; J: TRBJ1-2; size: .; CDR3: CAIWRQGALGYTF; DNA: TGTGCCATTTGGCGGCAGGGGGCCTTGGGCTACACCTTC
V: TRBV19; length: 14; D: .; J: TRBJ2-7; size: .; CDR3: CASSATGTSYEQYF; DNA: TGTGCCAGTAGTGCAACCGGGACTTCCTACGAGCAGTACTTC
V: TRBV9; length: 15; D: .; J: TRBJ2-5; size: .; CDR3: CASSVARERGETQYF; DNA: TGTGCCAGCAGCGTAGCACGGGAGAGAGGGGAGACCCAGTACTTC
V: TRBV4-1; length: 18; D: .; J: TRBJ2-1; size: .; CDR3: CASSRKRGAESSYNEQFF; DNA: TGCGCCAGCAGTCGAAAACGTGGAGCGGAGTCCTCCTACAATGAGCAGTTCTTC
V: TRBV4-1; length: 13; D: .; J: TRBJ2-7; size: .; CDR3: CASSQDDFLVQYF; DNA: TGCGCCAGCAGCCAAGACGACTTCTTGGTGCAGTACTTC
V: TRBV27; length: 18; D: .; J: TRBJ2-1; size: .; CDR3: CASRLGQGGHSGSNEQFF; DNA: TGTGCCAGCCGACTAGGGCAGGGTGGTCATTCGGGTAGCAATGAGCAGTTCTTC
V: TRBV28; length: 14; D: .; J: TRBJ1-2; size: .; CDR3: CASISLKRVYGYTF; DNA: TGTGCCAGCATCTCTCTTAAGCGAGTCTATGGCTACACCTTC
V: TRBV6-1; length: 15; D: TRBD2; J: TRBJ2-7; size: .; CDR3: CASSGTSGISYEQYF; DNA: TGTGCCAGCAGTGGGACTAGCGGGATCTCCTACGAGCAGTACTTC
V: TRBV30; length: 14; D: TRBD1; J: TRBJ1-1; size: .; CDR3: CAWSSTGAGTEAFF; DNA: TGTGCCTGGAGTTCGACAGGGGCGGGCACTGAAGCTTTCTTT
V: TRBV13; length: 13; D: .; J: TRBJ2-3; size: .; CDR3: CASSARGGYTQYF; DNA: TGTGCCAGCAGCGCGCGCGGTGGGTATACGCAGTATTTT
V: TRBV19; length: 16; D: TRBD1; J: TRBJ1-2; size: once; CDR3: CASSPRTGGRSYGYTF; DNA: TGTGCCAGTAGCCCTCGGACAGGGGGCAGGAGCTATGGCTACACCTTC
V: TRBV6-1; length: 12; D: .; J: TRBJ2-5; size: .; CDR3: CASSVQGETQYF; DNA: TGTGCCAGCAGTGTTCAGGGGGAGACCCAGTACTTC
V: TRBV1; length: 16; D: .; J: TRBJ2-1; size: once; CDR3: CTSSQVGLEDKNEQFF; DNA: TGCACCAGCAGCCAAGTAGGCCTAGAGGATAAGAATGAGCAGTTCTTC
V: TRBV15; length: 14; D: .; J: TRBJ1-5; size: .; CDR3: CATSRDLVGGAQHF; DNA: TGTGCCACCAGCAGAGATCTGGTCGGAGGGGCCCAGCATTTT
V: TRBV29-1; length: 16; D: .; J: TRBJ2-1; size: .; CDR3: CSVAGSTRLSGNEQFF; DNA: TGCAGCGTTGCAGGTTCCACTAGGCTGTCGGGCAATGAGCAGTTCTTC
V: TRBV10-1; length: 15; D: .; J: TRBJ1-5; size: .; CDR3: CASSLGQPSNQPQHF; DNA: TGCGCCAGCAGCCTCGGACAGCCTAGCAATCAGCCCCAGCATTTT
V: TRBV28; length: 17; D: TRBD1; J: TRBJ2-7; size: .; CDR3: CASNTMGLGGQVYEQYF; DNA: TGTGCCAGCAACACCATGGGTTTGGGGGGACAGGTTTACGAGCAGTACTTC
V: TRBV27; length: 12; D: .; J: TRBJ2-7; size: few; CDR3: CASKGGSYEQYF; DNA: TGTGCCAGCAAGGGAGGCTCCTACGAGCAGTACTTC
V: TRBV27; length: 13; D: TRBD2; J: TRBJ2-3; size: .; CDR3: CASSGLDRIRSSF; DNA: TGTGCCAGCAGCGGACTAGACCGAATACGCAGTAGTTTT
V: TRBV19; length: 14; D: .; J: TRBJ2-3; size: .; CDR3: CASTLSGPTDTQYF; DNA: TGTGCCAGTACCCTTAGCGGACCCACAGATACGCAGTATTTT
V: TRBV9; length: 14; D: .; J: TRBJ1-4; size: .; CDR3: CASSEGAANEKLFF; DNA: TGTGCCAGCAGTGAGGGTGCGGCTAATGAAAAACTGTTTTTT